This record looks at one TCR beta chain sequence and its context. In the original analysis: Reference gene primer amplification gave estimated nucleated cell counts. Some clones are missing from TCRdb's copy, which holds only in-frame ones; the method was immunoSEQ multiplex PCR. The DNA was the basis for D and trimming; V, J and clone size are from that table. This repertoire shows hundreds of thousands of clones, roughly 90% found once; its top ten account for 2% to 3%. Participants were aged about 18 to 90 years from approximately 25 US areas. The length of the CDR3 is 12 residues. Germline trimming cut 6 bases from V and 4 bases from J; bases unmatched to any gene: 3. Per the germline V gene, CDR1 is MNHEY and CDR2 is SVGAGI. The data stem from a study of blood T cell repertoires in COVID-19.

This sequence originates from a man aged 60 to 75 who had recovered from COVID-19. The specimen was PBMCs or T cells enriched from blood (not recorded which). The V and J genes are TRBV6-5 and TRBJ2-7; 7 nucleotides align to TRBD2. DNA of the CDR3: TGTGCCAGCAGAGTGGGGGGGTACGAGCAGTACTTC. Encoded protein: CASRVGGYEQYF.